Here is one T cell receptor beta chain with its context. This sample is drawn from a study of human versus mouse CDR3 diversity and MHC coevolution. This table comes from immunoSEQ multiplex PCR, and its TCRdb copy is limited to in-frame clones, with some not included. This sample has about 77,000 clones; 85% to 95% occur once, and the top ten carry roughly 0.15%. The germline V gene has CDR1 MNHEY and CDR2 SVGAGI. Trimming cost V 6 bases and J 2 bases; bases outside gene matches: 6. The CDR3 is 14 residues long. This sequence originates from a person between 25 and 70 years old in good health. The sample consisted of naive CD4+ T cells from blood. Subset meaning: CD45RO-negative CD62L-positive naive CD4 T cells. V usage is TRBV6-5 and J usage is TRBJ1-2; 7 bases line up with TRBD1. In nucleotides, the CDR3 is TGTGCCAGCAGCTACCTACAGGGGAACTATGGCTACACCTTC. Residues: CASSYLQGNYGYTF.